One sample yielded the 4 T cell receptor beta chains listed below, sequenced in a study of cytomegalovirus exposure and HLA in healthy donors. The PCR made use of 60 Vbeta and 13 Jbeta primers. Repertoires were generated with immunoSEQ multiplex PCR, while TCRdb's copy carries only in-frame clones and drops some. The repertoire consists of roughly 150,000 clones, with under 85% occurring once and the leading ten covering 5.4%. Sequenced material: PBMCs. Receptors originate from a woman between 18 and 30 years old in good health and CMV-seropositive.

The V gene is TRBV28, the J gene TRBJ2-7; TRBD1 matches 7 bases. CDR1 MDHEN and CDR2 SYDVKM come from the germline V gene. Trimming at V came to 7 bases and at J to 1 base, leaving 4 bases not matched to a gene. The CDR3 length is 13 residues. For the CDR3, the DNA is TGTGCCAGCATCTCGGGACAGTCCTACGAGCAGTACTTC. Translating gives CASISGQSYEQYF.

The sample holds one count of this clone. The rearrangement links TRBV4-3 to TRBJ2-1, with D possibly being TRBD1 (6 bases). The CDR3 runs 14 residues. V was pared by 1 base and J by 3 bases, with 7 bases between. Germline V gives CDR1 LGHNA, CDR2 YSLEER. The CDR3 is CASSQVGGYNEQFF. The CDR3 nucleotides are TGCGCCAGCAGCCAAGTAGGGGGCTACAATGAGCAGTTCTTC.

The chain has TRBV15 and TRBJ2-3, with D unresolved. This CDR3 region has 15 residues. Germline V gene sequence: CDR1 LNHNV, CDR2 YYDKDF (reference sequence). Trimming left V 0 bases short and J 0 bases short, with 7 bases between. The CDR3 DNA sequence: TGTGCCACCAGCAGAGATGCCGGTAGCACAGATACGCAGTATTTT. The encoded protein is CATSRDAGSTDTQYF.

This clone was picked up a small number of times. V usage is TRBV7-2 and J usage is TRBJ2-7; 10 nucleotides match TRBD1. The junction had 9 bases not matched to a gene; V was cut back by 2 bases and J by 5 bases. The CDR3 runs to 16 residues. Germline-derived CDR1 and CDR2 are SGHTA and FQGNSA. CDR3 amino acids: CASSLIVRDRGHEQYF. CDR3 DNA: TGTGCCAGCAGCTTAATAGTAAGGGACAGGGGACACGAGCAGTACTTC.